The 11 T cell receptor beta chains in this list originate from one sample, sequenced in a study of T cells in Graves' hyperthyroidism and ophthalmopathy. RNA transcripts yielded amplified TCR beta CDR3 regions. HTBI primers drove first-round RT-PCR of the TCR CDR3. From the multiplex PCR reads, TCRdb called clonotypes with MiXCR, one entry per CDR3 protein. The data show some 600,000 distinct CDR3 sequences, more than 11% seen once. The sample comprised blood. These receptors were taken from a woman between 25 and 40 years old with Graves' hyperthyroidism that later progressed to Graves' ophthalmopathy.

In this sample, this clonotype turned up many times. V and J are TRBV29-1 and TRBJ2-7; D unresolved. The CDR3 consists of 15 residues. Germline CDR1 SQVTM, CDR2 ANQGSEA. V gave up 0 bases and J gave up 0 bases, with 12 bases separating them. CDR3 amino acids: CSVEDARSVSYEQYF. The CDR3 DNA reads TGCAGCGTTGAAGATGCCAGGTCTGTCTCCTACGAGCAGTACTTC.

This clonotype was seen a few times. V is TRBV4-3 and J is TRBJ2-3, with TRBD2 matching over 7 bases. Germline V lookup: CDR1 LGHNA, CDR2 YSLEER. With 4 bases clipped from V and 0 bases from J, the junction kept 7 bases outside the gene matches. This CDR3 has 16 amino acids. The CDR3 loop reads CASSRALATSTDTQYF. The CDR3 region has the DNA TGCGCCAGCAGCCGTGCACTAGCGACTAGCACAGATACGCAGTATTTT.

This clonotype was seen repeatedly, ten times or more. This chain links TRBV29-1 with TRBJ2-2; 10 nucleotides align to TRBD1. Germline V gene lookup returns CDR1 SQVTM and CDR2 ANQGSEA. V gave up 1 base and J gave up 4 bases; unmatched junction bases: 15. This CDR3 is built from 19 residues. The CDR3 region has the DNA TGCAGCGTTGAAGTAACCCGCCCCGGGACAGGGGCTCTCACCGGGGAGCTGTTTTTT. This gives the protein CSVEVTRPGTGALTGELFF.

This clonotype was seen a handful of times. The chain uses TRBV7-9 and TRBJ2-1; D not resolved. The CDR3 has 11 residues. V was clipped by 5 bases and J by 9 bases, with 8 bases between them. CDR1 and CDR2 (germline): SEHNR, FQNEAQ (reference sequence). In nucleotides, the CDR3 is TGTGCCAGCAGCCCCGTAGCTGAGCAGTTCTTC. It encodes CASSPVAEQFF. Using reference TRBV7-9 and TRBJ2-1 for the parts outside the CDR3, the full variable domain is DTGVSQNPRHKITKRGQNVTFRCDPISEHNRLYWYRQTLGQGPEFLTYFQNEAQLEKSRLLSDRFSAERPKGSFSTLEIQRTEQGDSAMYLCASSPVAEQFFGPGTRLTVL.

There are many counts of this clonotype. The genes are TRBV7-2 and TRBJ2-7; tentatively, D is TRBD2 (6 bases). Trimming removed 6 bases from V and 6 bases from J, with 21 bases in between. CDR3 length equals 15 residues. Germline V CDR1 and CDR2: SGHTA, FQGNSA. Here the CDR3 DNA reads TGTGCCAGCAGTTCATTCGGGGAGGATTCGGGCGAGCAGTACTTC. This encodes CASSSFGEDSGEQYF.

This clonotype has ten or more counts. V usage is TRBV19 and J usage is TRBJ2-7; D uncertain. Trimming pared 1 base from V and 0 bases from J, leaving 7 bases between. CDR3 size: 14 residues. Germline CDR1 LNHDA, CDR2 SQIVND (reference sequence). This chain's CDR3 is CASSIVLSSYEQYF. The CDR3 DNA reads as TGTGCCAGTAGTATAGTCCTTAGCTCCTACGAGCAGTACTTC.

This clonotype was counted many times. The rearrangement uses TRBV27 and TRBJ1-2, with 7 bases that match TRBD1. V lost 1 base to trimming and J lost 6 bases; unmatched junction nucleotides: 8. Germline assignment: CDR1 MNHEY and CDR2 SMNVEV (reference sequence). This CDR3 is 15 amino acids long. The CDR3 loop reads CASSLLSGGRDGYTF. The CDR3 DNA reads as TGTGCCAGCAGTTTATTGTCAGGGGGGAGGGATGGCTACACCTTC.

This clonotype was detected many times. The chain has TRBV2 and TRBJ2-5; 9 positions agree with TRBD1. The CDR3 is made up of 13 amino acids. The V gene end was trimmed by 10 bases and the J gene end by 4 bases; junction bases not matched to a gene: 7. Looked up from germline, CDR1 is SNHLY and CDR2 is FYNNEI. This chain's CDR3 is CATLTGGRETQYF. The CDR3 region has the DNA TGTGCCACTTTGACAGGGGGTAGAGAGACCCAGTACTTC.

This clonotype was seen many times. As DNA, the CDR3 is TGCAGTGCGTGGGTAGCTAATGAAAAACTGTTTTTT. Its protein is CSAWVANEKLFF. V usage is TRBV20-1 and J usage is TRBJ1-4; D is uncertain. Germline CDR1 reads DFQATT; CDR2 reads SNEGSKA (reference sequence). The V gene lost 6 bases and the J gene lost 3 bases, with 8 bases spanning the gap. This CDR3 has 12 residues.

A few counts support this clonotype. J is TRBJ1-3 and V is TRBV28; D perhaps matches TRBD1 (5 bases). Germline-derived CDR1 and CDR2 are MDHEN and SYDVKM. V lost 7 bases and J 4 bases, leaving 17 bases between the germline ends. The CDR3 is made up of 15 amino acids. The CDR3 spells CASTPPGRIGNTIYF. In DNA form, the CDR3 reads TGTGCCAGCACTCCGCCGGGGCGGATCGGAAACACCATATATTTT.

This clonotype appeared many times. The CDR3 reads CASSLSQRGSYNEQFF. The CDR3 DNA reads as TGTGCCAGCAGTTTATCCCAGCGGGGTTCCTACAATGAGCAGTTCTTC. The V call is TRBV27, the J call TRBJ2-1, with 7 positions matching TRBD2. V gave up 0 bases and J gave up 1 base; unmatched junction bases: 3. CDR1 is MNHEY and CDR2 is SMNVEV in the germline V gene (reference sequence). The CDR3 spans 16 residues.